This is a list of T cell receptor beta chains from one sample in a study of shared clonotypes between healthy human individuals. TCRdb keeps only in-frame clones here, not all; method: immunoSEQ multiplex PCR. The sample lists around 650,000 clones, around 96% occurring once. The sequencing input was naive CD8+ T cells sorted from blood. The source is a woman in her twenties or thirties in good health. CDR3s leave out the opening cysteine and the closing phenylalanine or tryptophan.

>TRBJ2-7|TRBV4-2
ASSQDRGLASEQY
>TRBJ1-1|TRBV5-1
ASSLSQGQNTEAF
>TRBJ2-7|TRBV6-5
ASRSGTGVLEQY
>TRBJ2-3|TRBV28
ASSPRGARLTDTQY
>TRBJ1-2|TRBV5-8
ASSREDIIAQGADGYT
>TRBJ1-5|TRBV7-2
ASSRAVVGPSNQPQH
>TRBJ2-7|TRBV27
ASTGLAGNEQY
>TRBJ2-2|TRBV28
ASSPLAATGELF
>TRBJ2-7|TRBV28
ASSSPRTSVTALEQY
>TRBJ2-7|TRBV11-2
ASSYRQAQYEQY
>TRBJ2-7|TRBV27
ASSRLGTSGSYEQY
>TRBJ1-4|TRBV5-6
ASSFGGYEKLF
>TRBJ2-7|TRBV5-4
ASSLGLAGGEQY
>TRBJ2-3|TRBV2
ASRRTSGRSGTDTQY
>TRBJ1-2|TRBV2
ASISGLGYT
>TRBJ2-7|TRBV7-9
ASSLARAYEQY
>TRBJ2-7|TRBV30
AWGPSGAFGEQY
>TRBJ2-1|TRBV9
ASSGSGISDYNEQF
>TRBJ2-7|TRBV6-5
ASSYPGGGEQY
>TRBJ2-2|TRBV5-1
ASSLVGPAASNTGELF
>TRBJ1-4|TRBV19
ASSMATIYEKLF
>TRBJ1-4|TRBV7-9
ASTDRGEANEKLF
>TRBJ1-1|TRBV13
ASSSNTGYTEAF
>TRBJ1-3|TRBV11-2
ASSSGQGGNTIY
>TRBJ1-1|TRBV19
ATTSSPTGNTEAF
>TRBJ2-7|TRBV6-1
ASSEGKLGAYEQY
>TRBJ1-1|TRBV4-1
ASSQEGLGNTEAF
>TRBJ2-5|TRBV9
ASSSATSGSRKTQY
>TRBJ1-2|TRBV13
ASSSPTGVDNYGYT
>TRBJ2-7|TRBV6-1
ASSPQATYEQY
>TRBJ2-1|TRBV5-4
ASSLASSRTSTYNEQF
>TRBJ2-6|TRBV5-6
ASSLGQGYSGANVLT
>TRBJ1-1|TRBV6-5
ASSLGHANTEAF
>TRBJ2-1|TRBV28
ASSFPAGGGNEQF
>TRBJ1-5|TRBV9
ASSVGQGSNQPQH
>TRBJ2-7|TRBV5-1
ASSLGGFSYEQY
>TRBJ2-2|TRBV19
ASSTGLAGITGELF
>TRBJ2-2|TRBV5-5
ASSLVGTGELF
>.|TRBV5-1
ASSSALANYEQY
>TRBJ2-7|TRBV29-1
SVVDPTRAYEQY
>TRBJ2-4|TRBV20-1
SARWENIQY
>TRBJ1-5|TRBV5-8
ASSDDETENQPQH
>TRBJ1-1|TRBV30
AWSLGNTEAF
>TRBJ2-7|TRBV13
ASSLVSSNEQY
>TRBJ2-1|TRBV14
ASSRIGLAGGNEQF
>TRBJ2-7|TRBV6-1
ASGPSSEQY
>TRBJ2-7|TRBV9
ASSVAGTNSYEQY
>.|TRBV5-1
ASDLDRVGSYEQY
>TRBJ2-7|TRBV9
ASSVGGISYEQY
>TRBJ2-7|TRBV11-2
ASSLTVDSYEQY
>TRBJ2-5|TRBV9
ASSGEGIDQETQY
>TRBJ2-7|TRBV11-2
ASSAAGQNYEQY
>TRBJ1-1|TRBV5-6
ASSLNRGRIMEWTEAF